Listed below are T cell receptor beta chains from one sample, sequenced in a study of T-cell reconstitution after alpha-beta-depleted transplantation in children. In TCRdb, the PCR reads were re-called with MiXCR into one record per CDR3 protein. Among approximately 210,000 distinct CDR3 sequences, approximately 15% were seen once, and the ten largest hold 43%. Sequencing was performed on PBMCs, mostly from graft donor cells, taken 360 days after TCRalphabeta/CD19-depleted stem cell transplant. The receptors were gathered from a male patient between 2 and 15 years old who had a stem cell transplant for acute lymphoblastic leukemia, so the T cells may come from the graft donor. Both conserved end residues are part of each CDR3. D genes are given only for firm matches. Only part of the rows carry a size: once, few, many, or a class if the clone is expanded.

J gene | D gene | clone size | V gene | CDR3 protein | CDR3 DNA
TRBJ2-1 | TRBD1 | NA | TRBV2 | CASSPNYRGSGEQFF | TGTGCCAGCAGTCCAAACTACAGGGGAAGCGGTGAGCAGTTCTTC
TRBJ2-7 | TRBD2 | many | TRBV6-5 | CASSYAGTSRYEQYF | TGTGCCAGCAGTTACGCCGGGACTAGCAGATACGAGCAGTACTTC
TRBJ2-7 | TRBD2 | NA | TRBV12-3/TRBV12-4 | CASSPGLARSYEQYF | TGTGCCAGCAGTCCGGGACTAGCGCGGTCCTACGAGCAGTACTTC
TRBJ2-7 | TRBD2 | NA | TRBV18 | CASSPREREVSYEQYF | TGTGCCAGCTCGCCCCGGGAGCGGGAGGTCTCCTACGAGCAGTACTTC
TRBJ1-2 | TRBD1 | few | TRBV25-1 | CASSLGQGAGGYTF | TGTGCCAGCAGCCTCGGACAGGGGGCGGGTGGCTACACCTTC
TRBJ1-1 | TRBD1 | NA | TRBV27 | CASLKWTGALEAFF | TGTGCCAGCTTAAAATGGACAGGAGCCCTTGAAGCTTTCTTT
TRBJ2-3 | NA | few | TRBV7-2 | CASSFMGFTDTQYF | TGTGCCAGCAGCTTCATGGGGTTCACAGATACGCAGTATTTT
TRBJ2-7 | NA | few | TRBV29-1 | CSVEDSGLPYEQYF | TGCAGCGTTGAAGATTCAGGACTACCCTACGAGCAGTACTTC
TRBJ2-2 | NA | NA | TRBV7-9 | CASSSLSGRGDTGELFF | TGTGCCAGCAGCTCGCTGTCAGGGAGAGGGGACACCGGGGAGCTGTTTTTT
TRBJ2-2 | TRBD1 | NA | TRBV10-3 | CATDRGRDTGELFF | TGTGCCACCGACAGGGGTCGGGACACCGGGGAGCTGTTTTTT
TRBJ1-1 | NA | NA | TRBV6-1 | CASSEVTWGGTEAFF | TGTGCCAGCAGTGAAGTCACCTGGGGGGGCACTGAAGCTTTCTTT
TRBJ2-3 | TRBD2 | NA | TRBV5-1 | CASGFAGGPADTQYF | TGCGCCAGCGGCTTCGCGGGAGGGCCGGCAGATACGCAGTATTTT
TRBJ1-5 | NA | NA | TRBV19 | CASSPFGGDSNQPQHF | TGTGCCAGTAGCCCCTTCGGAGGGGATAGCAATCAGCCCCAGCATTTT
TRBJ2-5 | NA | NA | TRBV20-1 | CSARDRRGKRETQYF | TGCAGTGCTAGAGATCGTCGGGGGAAGCGAGAGACCCAGTACTTC
TRBJ1-2 | NA | NA | TRBV5-6 | CASSLRSRGYTF | TGTGCCAGCAGCCTACGGAGCAGGGGCTACACCTTC
TRBJ2-1 | TRBD2 | few | TRBV3-1 | CASSPWGWREGGEQFF | TGTGCCAGCAGCCCCTGGGGATGGCGGGAGGGGGGTGAGCAGTTCTTC